This TCR beta chain was profiled in a study of T cell changes during pregnancy in multiple sclerosis (dated by TCRdb to about 2019). Study-level background: Changes in the T cell repertoire over the course of pregnancy were examined in this study in women with multiple sclerosis.

Its CDR3 holds 13 amino acids, cysteine through phenylalanine. The kept DNA is CDR3 alone, 39 bases in frame from the first base. In the germline V gene, CDR1 corresponds to SQVTM and CDR2 to ANQGSEA. V is reduced by 4 bases and J by 2 bases, leaving a spacing of 10 bases between them. As to this clone: The antigen this receptor binds is unknown. The input lacks base qualities; no much larger clone sits a single base away.

The library was produced with the immunoSEQ multiplex PCR assay. TCRdb holds this immuneACCESS table with in-frame rearrangements only. Some clones are missing; in checked studies, unresolved V genes explain under half, and the rest has no known cause. The sample contains 35,000 or so clones, about 91% of them found a single time. Approximately 0.5% of the sample is held by the ten biggest clonotypes. The input for sequencing was CD4+ T cells from peripheral blood mononuclear cells, taken after pregnancy. Recombination connected TRBV29-1 to TRBJ2-3; no D gene is confidently identified. The sequence was obtained from a female donor with multiple sclerosis, enrolled in a pregnancy study. In nucleotide form, the sequence is TGCAGCGTTGCGAGGAAGCTCACAGATACGCAGTATTTT. Its protein product is CSVARKLTDTQYF.